The 27 T cell receptor beta chains below come from one sample, sequenced in a study of blood T cell repertoires in COVID-19. Profiling relied on immunoSEQ multiplex PCR, and the TCRdb table lists in-frame clones only, not all of them. The table includes about 23,000 clones, just over 85% detected once. Source material: peripheral blood. All receptors come from a woman of 80 years or more with active or convalescent COVID-19.

V gene TRBV19 combines with J gene TRBJ2-5; 9 bases map to TRBD2. Germline-derived CDR1 and CDR2 are LNHDA and SQIVND (reference sequence). The length of the CDR3 is 17 residues. V trimming: 5 bases; J trimming: 0 bases; junction bases outside the gene matches: 10. The CDR3 DNA is TGTGCCAGTAGTTGGGCTAGCGGGGCTACGTACCAAGAGACCCAGTACTTC. The encoded protein is CASSWASGATYQETQYF. Drawing the rest from reference TRBV19 and TRBJ2-5, the complete variable domain is DGGITQSPKYLFRKEGQNVTLSCEQNLNHDAMYWYRQDPGQGLRLIYYSQIVNDFQKGDIAEGYSVSREKKESFPLTVTSAQKNPTAFYLCASSWASGATYQETQYFGPGTRLLVL.

The rearrangement links TRBV12-3 or TRBV12-4 to TRBJ1-3, with D unclear. Trimming cost V 6 bases and J 3 bases, with 6 bases left between them. This CDR3 contains 12 residues. The CDR3 protein is CASSPGGNTIYF. The CDR3 region has the DNA TGTGCCAGCAGCCCAGGTGGAAACACCATATATTTT.

V and J are TRBV3-1 (or the pseudogene TRBV3-2) and TRBJ1-1; perhaps TRBD1 as D (5 bases). V was cut by 0 bases and J by 1 base, with 12 bases left in between. Looked up from germline, CDR1 is LGHDT and CDR2 is YNNKEL (reference sequence). This CDR3 contains 16 residues. Here the CDR3 reads CASSQDTGLANTEAFF. CDR3 sequence (DNA): TGTGCCAGCAGCCAAGACACGGGACTTGCGAACACTGAAGCTTTCTTT.

This chain joins TRBV19 and TRBJ2-2; D perhaps matches TRBD1 (6 bases). Trimming took 3 bases from V and 1 from J, leaving 9 bases between them. This CDR3 is 15 amino acids long. Germline CDR1 is LNHDA and CDR2 is SQIVND (reference sequence). DNA for the CDR3: TGTGCCAGTAGTATGGGACACTTGAACACCGGGGAGCTGTTTTTT. It yields the protein CASSMGHLNTGELFF.

The V and J genes are TRBV3-1 (or the pseudogene TRBV3-2) and TRBJ2-2; 8 bases map to TRBD1. Trimming at V came to 7 bases and at J to 6 bases, leaving 7 bases not matched to a gene. The CDR3 consists of 14 residues. Germline V gene lookup returns CDR1 LGHDT and CDR2 YNNKEL (reference sequence). The CDR3 DNA reads TGTGCCAGCACCTACGGACAGGGCTCCGGGGAGCTGTTTTTT. It translates to CASTYGQGSGELFF.

This sequence joins TRBV2 and TRBJ1-1; the match to TRBD1 covers 9 bases. This CDR3 comprises 16 residues. Trimming at V came to 5 bases and at J to 3 bases, leaving 10 bases not matched to a gene. Germline V gene data show CDR1 as SNHLY and CDR2 as FYNNEI. As DNA, the CDR3 is TGTGCCAGCAGTCGCCACACGACAGGGGGTGACACTGAAGCTTTCTTT. This encodes CASSRHTTGGDTEAFF.

The rearrangement joins TRBV5-1 to TRBJ2-3; D not certain. This CDR3 is 13 amino acids long. Germline assignment: CDR1 SGHRS and CDR2 YFSETQ. The V and J ends lost 0 bases and 2 bases respectively, with 4 bases between them. The CDR3 DNA follows: TGCGCCAGCAGCTTGGACTTCACAGATACGCAGTATTTT. Amino acids: CASSLDFTDTQYF.

The chain uses TRBV10-3 and TRBJ1-3; D gene unclear. With 0 bases removed from V and 0 bases from J, the gap between germline ends came to 9 bases. CDR3 length equals 16 residues. Germline loops: CDR1 ENHRY, CDR2 SYGVKD. CDR3 sequence: CAISESGGSSGNTIYF. The DNA for the CDR3 is TGTGCCATCAGTGAGTCGGGCGGGAGCTCTGGAAACACCATATATTTT.

This chain joins TRBV4-2 and TRBJ1-2; D might be TRBD1 (5 bases). The CDR3 consists of 15 residues. V was cut by 4 bases and J by 6 bases, with 18 bases left in between. Germline CDR1 and CDR2: LGHNA and YNFKEQ. The CDR3 reads CASSRDGTRTNGYTF. The CDR3 DNA is TGTGCCAGCAGCCGTGACGGGACTCGCACTAATGGCTACACCTTC.

V is TRBV28 and J is TRBJ2-2; D is perhaps TRBD2 (6 bases). Trimming took off 7 bases at V and 1 base at J, with 7 bases between the two ends. Per germline, CDR1 MDHEN and CDR2 SYDVKM. The CDR3 runs to 13 residues. The CDR3: CASKEGNTGELFF. The CDR3 bases are TGTGCCAGCAAGGAGGGGAACACCGGGGAGCTGTTTTTT.

This clone has a single count. The rearrangement links TRBV6-5 to TRBJ1-1; 10 nucleotides align to TRBD1. CDR1 is MNHEY and CDR2 is SVGAGI in the germline V gene. J was trimmed by 10 bases and V by 8 bases; bases with no gene match: 16. The CDR3 consists of 15 residues. The CDR3 spells CASREGQGFPGGAFF. The CDR3 DNA follows: TGTGCCAGCCGAGAGGGACAGGGGTTCCCGGGAGGAGCTTTCTTT.

This sequence joins TRBV3-1 (or the pseudogene TRBV3-2) and TRBJ2-3; 10 bases match TRBD2. This CDR3 has 17 amino acids. The ends lost 1 base at V and 6 bases at J; junction bases unmatched: 10. Germline CDR1 is LGHDT and CDR2 is YNNKEL (reference sequence). CDR3 in amino acids: CASSQAPPSGGYDTQYF. DNA of the CDR3: TGTGCCAGCAGCCAAGCTCCCCCTAGCGGGGGATACGATACGCAGTATTTT.

The chain joins TRBV13 to TRBJ1-2; no clear D. Trimming took off 5 bases at V and 6 bases at J, with 13 bases between the two ends. CDR1 and CDR2 from the germline V gene are PRHDT and FYEKMQ (reference sequence). This CDR3 comprises 13 residues. In DNA form, the CDR3 reads TGTGCCAGCAGCCAGCGAACGGTAGATGGCTACACCTTC. This sequence encodes CASSQRTVDGYTF.

CDR3 DNA: TGTGCCAGCAGTGACCGGGACAGAAATCAGCCCCAGCATTTT. This translates into CASSDRDRNQPQHF. The chain couples TRBV2 to TRBJ1-5, with 7 bases identical to TRBD1. The V and J ends lost 3 bases and 4 bases, in that order; junction bases with no gene match: 3. CDR1 is SNHLY and CDR2 is FYNNEI in the germline V gene. This CDR3 spans 14 amino acids.

The gene calls are TRBV28 and TRBJ2-7, with TRBD1 as a possible D gene (5 bases). The CDR3 runs to 13 residues. Between the trimmed V and J ends, which lost 6 bases and 3 bases, there was a span of 12 bases. The V gene's germline CDR1 is MDHEN and CDR2 SYDVKM. CDR3 nucleotide sequence: TGTGCCAGCAGCGTACCCCAGGGCTACGAGCAGTACTTC. As protein: CASSVPQGYEQYF.

The chain is built from TRBV6-2 or TRBV6-3 and TRBJ2-7; 10 bases align to TRBD2. The germline V gene has CDR1 MNHEY and CDR2 SVGEGT. The V gene end was trimmed by 0 bases and the J gene end by 5 bases; junction bases not matched to a gene: 16. There are 19 residues in the CDR3. CDR3 protein: CASSYSISLAGESYHEQYF. In DNA, the CDR3 is TGTGCCAGCAGTTACTCGATCAGTCTAGCGGGGGAATCCTACCACGAGCAGTACTTC.

The J gene is TRBJ2-6, the V gene TRBV30; D is unclear. Germline assignment: CDR1 GTSNPN and CDR2 SVGIG (reference sequence). Between the trimmed V and J ends, which lost 5 bases and 1 base, there was a span of 21 bases. The CDR3 extends over 18 amino acids. Here the CDR3 DNA reads TGTGCCTGGCTTACCCGAGACATGAGCCGATCTGGGGCCAACGTCCTGACTTTC. Amino acids: CAWLTRDMSRSGANVLTF.

This chain connects TRBV4-1 to TRBJ2-1; TRBD1 aligns across 7 bases. The V and J ends lost 0 bases and 4 bases, in that order; junction bases with no gene match: 15. The germline V gene encodes CDR1 MGHRA and CDR2 YSYEKL. The CDR3 runs 19 residues. The CDR3 nucleotides read TGCGCCAGCAGCCAAGATCGGATCCTGACAGGGCATTTTTACAATGAGCAGTTCTTC. The encoded protein is CASSQDRILTGHFYNEQFF.

This clone has just a few counts. The rearrangement uses TRBV6-5 and TRBJ1-1, with a tentative D call TRBD1 (5 bases). Germline values: CDR1 MNHEY, CDR2 SVGAGI. Trimming cost V 8 bases and J 1 base, with 8 bases left between them. This CDR3 spans 12 amino acids. In DNA form, the CDR3 reads TGTGCCAGCGGGAGGGGGAACACTGAAGCTTTCTTT. This encodes CASGRGNTEAFF.

This rearrangement joins TRBV10-2 to TRBJ2-7, with D possibly matching TRBD2 (6 bases). Germline V gene lookup returns CDR1 WSHSY and CDR2 SAAADI. Deletions cut 6 bases from V and 2 bases from J, with 20 bases between. The CDR3 is 16 residues long. The CDR3 DNA reads as TGCGCCAGCAGCGGAGACTGGGACTCCTCGGCCTACGAGCAGTACTTC. Translation: CASSGDWDSSAYEQYF.

This rearrangement joins TRBV7-8 to TRBJ1-3, with 8 bases matching TRBD1. V lost 6 bases, J lost 4 bases, and 11 bases stayed unmatched. The CDR3 length is 16 residues. The germline CDR1 and CDR2 sequences are SGHVS and FQNEAQ. The CDR3 DNA follows: TGTGCCAGCAGTAGACAGGGGACGACTCGAGGAAACACCATATATTTT. It encodes CASSRQGTTRGNTIYF. Supplemented by reference TRBV7-8 and TRBJ1-3, the full variable domain reads GAGVSQSPRYKVAKRGQDVALRCDPISGHVSLFWYQQALGQGPEFLTYFQNEAQLDKSGLPSDRFFAERPEGSVSTLKIQRTQQEDSAVYLCASSRQGTTRGNTIYFGEGSWLTVV.

This chain uses TRBV5-4 with TRBJ2-1, with 7 bases aligning to TRBD2. Germline CDR1 and CDR2: SGHNT and YYREEE (reference sequence). V was clipped by 3 bases and J by 5 bases; unmatched bases: 8. The CDR3 sequence is 15 residues long. CDR3 amino acids: CASSSPGRGDNEQFF. As DNA, the CDR3 is TGTGCCAGCAGCTCCCCAGGGAGGGGAGACAATGAGCAGTTCTTC.

This clone has just a few counts. The rearrangement uses TRBV4-1 and TRBJ1-2; D not certain. The CDR3 has 15 residues. Trimming cost V 5 bases and J 1 base, with 14 bases left between them. The V gene's germline CDR1 is MGHRA and CDR2 YSYEKL. DNA for the CDR3: TGCGCCAGCAGCTACTCGGTGATTAGTAACTATGGCTACACCTTC. It codes for CASSYSVISNYGYTF.

The V call is TRBV7-9, the J call TRBJ2-1; 7 bases are a match to TRBD2. The CDR3 totals 14 residues. Per the germline V gene, CDR1 is SEHNR and CDR2 is FQNEAQ (reference sequence). Trimming took 4 bases from V and 14 from J; bases not matched to a gene: 14. CDR3 sequence (DNA): TGTGCCAGCAGCTGGGGGAGACAGCGGGACGTGGAGTTCTTC. As protein: CASSWGRQRDVEFF.

The chain links TRBV19 to TRBJ2-2, with 9 bases matching TRBD1. CDR3 length equals 15 residues. Germline V gives CDR1 LNHDA, CDR2 SQIVND (reference sequence). V lost 7 bases, J lost 0 bases, and 3 bases stayed unmatched. The chain's CDR3 is CASTRQGANTGELFF. The CDR3 nucleotides are TGTGCCAGTACCAGACAGGGGGCGAACACCGGGGAGCTGTTTTTT.

J is TRBJ2-7 and V is TRBV20-1, with 7 bases that match TRBD1. This CDR3 has 13 amino acids. Looked up from germline, CDR1 is DFQATT and CDR2 is SNEGSKA (reference sequence). J gave up 5 bases and V 3 bases, and 7 bases lay outside the gene matches. The CDR3 sequence is CSASGTVKDEQYF. CDR3 nucleotides: TGCAGTGCTAGTGGGACAGTAAAAGACGAGCAGTACTTC.

The CDR3 spells CASSSHSGVIDQPQHF. The CDR3 DNA follows: TGTGCCAGCAGCTCCCATTCAGGGGTGATCGATCAGCCCCAGCATTTT. The chain uses TRBV11-3 and TRBJ1-5; a possible D gene is TRBD1 (6 bases). The CDR3 covers 16 residues. V lost 4 bases and J lost 5, with 18 bases in between. Germline CDR1 reads SGHNT; CDR2 reads YENEEA.